Listed below are T cell receptor beta chains from one sample, sequenced in a study of cytomegalovirus exposure and HLA in healthy donors. The protocol was immunoSEQ multiplex PCR, while the TCRdb copy is restricted to in-frame clones and leaves out a portion. The sample has 150,000 or so clones; roughly three quarters are singletons. The material sequenced was PBMCs. The receptors come from a male donor in good health and CMV-seronegative. CDR3s include the opening cysteine and the closing phenylalanine or tryptophan. A D gene is named only where the DNA matches it firmly. Clone size is stated in some rows and not others, as once, few, many or a class when expanded.

V gene	J gene	CDR3 length	clone size	D gene	CDR3 protein	CDR3 DNA
TRBV5-4	TRBJ2-4	15	once	-	CASSFGETGKNIQYF	TGTGCCAGCAGCTTTGGGGAGACAGGCAAAAACATTCAGTACTTC
TRBV5-1	TRBJ2-5	14	-	TRBD1	CASSLTGYQETQYF	TGCGCCAGCAGCCTGACAGGGTACCAAGAGACCCAGTACTTC
TRBV28	TRBJ2-7	15	-	TRBD1	CASTPAGTGRGEQYF	TGTGCCAGCACCCCCGCCGGGACAGGGCGAGGCGAGCAGTACTTC
TRBV19	TRBJ1-6	14	-	-	CASSIVSGNSPLHF	TGTGCCAGTAGTATAGTATCCGGGAATTCACCCCTCCACTTT
TRBV14	TRBJ2-3	14	-	-	CASSQGTVTDTQYF	TGTGCCAGCAGCCAAGGGACAGTCACAGATACGCAGTATTTT
TRBV5-1	TRBJ1-1	14	-	TRBD1	CASSPQTGDTEAFF	TGCGCCAGCAGCCCTCAAACAGGGGACACTGAAGCTTTCTTT
TRBV11-3	TRBJ2-2	16	-	-	CASSLPGETNTGELFF	TGTGCCAGCAGCTTACCCGGGGAAACGAACACCGGGGAGCTGTTTTTT
TRBV6-1	TRBJ2-7	15	-	TRBD2	CASSARAGGPYEQYF	TGTGCCAGCAGTGCCCGGGCGGGAGGGCCCTACGAGCAGTACTTC
TRBV28	TRBJ1-1	15	-	-	CASTQAGRMNTEAFF	TGTGCCAGCACCCAGGCGGGGCGAATGAACACTGAAGCTTTCTTT
TRBV29-1	TRBJ1-1	12	few	-	CSVEEGVAEAFF	TGCAGCGTTGAAGAAGGGGTAGCTGAAGCTTTCTTT
TRBV25-1	TRBJ2-7	13	-	-	CASSGLGSYEQYF	TGTGCCAGCAGTGGGCTAGGCTCCTACGAGCAGTACTTC
TRBV10-3	TRBJ1-4	14	-	-	CATSGTSTNEKLFF	TGTGCCACCAGTGGGACTTCAACTAATGAAAAACTGTTTTTT
TRBV30	TRBJ2-7	11	-	-	CAWSDRYEQYF	TGTGCCTGGAGTGATCGCTACGAGCAGTACTTC
TRBV5-1	TRBJ1-1	12	few	-	CASSSSGIEAFF	TGCGCCAGCAGCTCGTCAGGCATTGAAGCTTTCTTT
TRBV5-1	TRBJ2-2	16	-	-	CASSKEAGVGTGELFF	TGCGCCAGCAGCAAGGAGGCAGGGGTAGGAACCGGGGAGCTGTTTTTT
TRBV2	TRBJ1-5	14	-	-	CASSGKTGNRPQHF	TGTGCCAGCAGTGGTAAGACAGGCAATCGGCCCCAGCATTTT
TRBV6-4	TRBJ2-1	15	-	-	CASSDSFRGAEEQFF	TGTGCCAGCAGTGACTCGTTCCGGGGGGCTGAGGAGCAGTTCTTC
TRBV2	TRBJ2-7	14	-	TRBD2	CASSPSGGAYEQYF	TGTGCCAGCAGTCCGAGCGGGGGAGCCTACGAGCAGTACTTC
TRBV5-1	TRBJ2-2	15	-	TRBD1	CASTRDRGPTGELFF	TGCGCCAGCACCCGGGACAGGGGCCCCACCGGGGAGCTGTTTTTT
TRBV27	TRBJ2-2	16	-	TRBD1	CASSFSGTGVTGELFF	TGTGCCAGCAGTTTTTCCGGGACAGGAGTCACCGGGGAGCTGTTTTTT
TRBV28	TRBJ2-7	15	-	TRBD1	CASSLGGDRGYEQYF	TGTGCCAGCAGTTTAGGGGGGGACAGGGGCTACGAGCAGTACTTC
TRBV30	TRBJ1-2	15	-	-	CAWTEGQGPFDRYTF	TGTGCCTGGACCGAGGGGCAGGGGCCTTTTGATCGCTACACCTTC
TRBV15	TRBJ1-1	15	-	TRBD1	CATSRTRGDWTEAFF	TGTGCCACCAGCAGAACCAGGGGGGACTGGACTGAAGCTTTCTTT
TRBV15	TRBJ1-4	14	-	-	CATSRESLYEKLFF	TGTGCCACCAGCAGAGAGAGCCTCTATGAAAAACTGTTTTTT
TRBV7-6	TRBJ2-5	12	-	TRBD2	CASSFGGETQYF	TGTGCCAGCAGCTTCGGGGGGGAGACCCAGTACTTC
TRBV7-2	TRBJ1-3	14	-	-	CASSSDSSGNTIYF	TGTGCCAGCAGCTCGGACAGCTCTGGAAACACCATATATTTT
TRBV7-3	TRBJ2-7	14	-	-	CASSLGGDGYEQYF	TGTGCCAGCAGCTTAGGAGGGGATGGCTACGAGCAGTACTTC
TRBV11-2	TRBJ1-2	15	few	-	CASSPWTESSYGYTF	TGTGCCAGCAGCCCATGGACAGAATCAAGCTATGGCTACACCTTC
TRBV9	TRBJ2-7	14	few	-	CASSGTGSFYEQYF	TGTGCCAGCAGCGGTACGGGGAGTTTCTACGAGCAGTACTTC
TRBV7-8	TRBJ1-1	14	-	TRBD1	CASSVTGPNTEAFF	TGTGCCAGCAGCGTGACAGGGCCTAACACTGAAGCTTTCTTT
TRBV29-1	TRBJ2-7	15	-	-	CSVEGRGLRNYEQYF	TGCAGCGTTGAAGGTAGAGGCCTGAGGAACTACGAGCAGTACTTC